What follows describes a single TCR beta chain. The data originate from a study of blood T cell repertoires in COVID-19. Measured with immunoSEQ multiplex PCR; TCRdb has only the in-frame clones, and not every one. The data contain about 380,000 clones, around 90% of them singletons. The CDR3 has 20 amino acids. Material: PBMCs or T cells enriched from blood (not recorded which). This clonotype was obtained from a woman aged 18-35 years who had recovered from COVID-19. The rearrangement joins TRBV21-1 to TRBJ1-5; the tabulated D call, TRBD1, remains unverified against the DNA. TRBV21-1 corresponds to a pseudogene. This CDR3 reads CASSKEVTGRGTIGNQPQHF. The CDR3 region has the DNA TGTGCCAGCAGCAAAGAGGTGACAGGGCGAGGCACTATAGGCAATCAGCCCCAGCATTTT.